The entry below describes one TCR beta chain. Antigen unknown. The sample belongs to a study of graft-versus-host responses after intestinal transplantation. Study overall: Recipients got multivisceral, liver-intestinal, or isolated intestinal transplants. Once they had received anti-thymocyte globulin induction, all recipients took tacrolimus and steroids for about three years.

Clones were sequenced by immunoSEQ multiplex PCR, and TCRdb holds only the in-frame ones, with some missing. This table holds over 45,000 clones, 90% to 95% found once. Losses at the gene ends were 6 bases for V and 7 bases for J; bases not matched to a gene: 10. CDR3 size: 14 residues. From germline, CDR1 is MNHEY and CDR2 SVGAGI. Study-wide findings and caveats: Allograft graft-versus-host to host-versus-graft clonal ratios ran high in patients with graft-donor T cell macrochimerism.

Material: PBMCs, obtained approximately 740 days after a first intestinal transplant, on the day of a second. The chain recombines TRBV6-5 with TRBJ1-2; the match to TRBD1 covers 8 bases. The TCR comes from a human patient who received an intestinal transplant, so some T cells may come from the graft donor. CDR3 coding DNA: TGTGCCAGCAGCCCCCCGTCAGGGGGCTTTGGCTACACCTTC. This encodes CASSPPSGGFGYTF.